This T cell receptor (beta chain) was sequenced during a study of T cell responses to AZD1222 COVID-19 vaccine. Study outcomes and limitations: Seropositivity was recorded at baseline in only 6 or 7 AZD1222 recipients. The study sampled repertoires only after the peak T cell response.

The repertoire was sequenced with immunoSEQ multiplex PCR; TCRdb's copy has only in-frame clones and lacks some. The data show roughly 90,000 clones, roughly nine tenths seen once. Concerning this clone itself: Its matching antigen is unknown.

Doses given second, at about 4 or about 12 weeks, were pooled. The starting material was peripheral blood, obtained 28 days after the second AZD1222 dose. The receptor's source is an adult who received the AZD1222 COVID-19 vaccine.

The CDR3 DNA sequence: TGTGCCAGCTCCCAAATTGGGGTCCACGAGCAGTACTTC. Protein sequence: CASSQIGVHEQYF. The chain uses TRBV18 and TRBJ2-7; D unclear. The CDR3 is made up of 13 amino acids. CDR1 KGHSH and CDR2 LQKENI come from the germline V gene. Trimming stripped 6 bases from V and 5 bases from J, with 14 bases between.